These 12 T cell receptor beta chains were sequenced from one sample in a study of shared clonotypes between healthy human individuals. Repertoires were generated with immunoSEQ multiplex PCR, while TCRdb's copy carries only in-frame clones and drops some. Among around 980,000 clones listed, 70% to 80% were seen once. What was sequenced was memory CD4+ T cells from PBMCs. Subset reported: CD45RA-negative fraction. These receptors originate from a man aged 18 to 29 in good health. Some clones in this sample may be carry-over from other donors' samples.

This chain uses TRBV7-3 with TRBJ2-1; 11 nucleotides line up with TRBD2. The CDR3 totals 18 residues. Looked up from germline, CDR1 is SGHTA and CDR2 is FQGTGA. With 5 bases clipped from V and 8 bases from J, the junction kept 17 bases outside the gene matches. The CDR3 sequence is CASSRDAIALAGGDEQFF. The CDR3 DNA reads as TGTGCCAGCAGCCGAGACGCAATCGCCCTAGCGGGAGGAGATGAGCAGTTCTTC.

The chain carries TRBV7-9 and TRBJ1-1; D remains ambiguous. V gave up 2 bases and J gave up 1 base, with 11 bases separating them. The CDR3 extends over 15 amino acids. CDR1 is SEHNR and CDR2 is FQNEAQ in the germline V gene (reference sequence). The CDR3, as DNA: TGTGCCAGCAGCTTAAATTATAGGGAGAACACTGAAGCTTTCTTT. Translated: CASSLNYRENTEAFF.

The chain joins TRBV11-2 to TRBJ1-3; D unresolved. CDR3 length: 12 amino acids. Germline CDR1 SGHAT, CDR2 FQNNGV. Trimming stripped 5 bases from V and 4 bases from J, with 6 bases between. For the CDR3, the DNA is TGTGCCAGCAGCCTGACAGGAAACACCATATATTTT. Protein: CASSLTGNTIYF. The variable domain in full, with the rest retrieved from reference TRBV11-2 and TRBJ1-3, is EAGVAQSPRYKIIEKRQSVAFWCNPISGHATLYWYQQILGQGPKLLIQFQNNGVVDDSQLPKDRFSAERLKGVDSTLKIQPAKLEDSAVYLCASSLTGNTIYFGEGSWLTVV.

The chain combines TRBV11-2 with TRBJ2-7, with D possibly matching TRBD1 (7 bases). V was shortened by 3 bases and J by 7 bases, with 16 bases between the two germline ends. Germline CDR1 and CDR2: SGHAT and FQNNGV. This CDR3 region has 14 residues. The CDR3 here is CASSFSEGAREQYF. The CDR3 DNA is TGTGCCAGCAGCTTTTCGGAGGGGGCGCGAGAGCAGTACTTC.

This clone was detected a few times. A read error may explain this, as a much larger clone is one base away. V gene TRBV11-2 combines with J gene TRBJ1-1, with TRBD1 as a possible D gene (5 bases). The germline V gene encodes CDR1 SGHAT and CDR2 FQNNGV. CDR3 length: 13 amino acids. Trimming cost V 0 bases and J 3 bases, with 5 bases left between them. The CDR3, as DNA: TGTGCCAGCAGCTTAGAAGGGGACACTGAAGCTTTCTTT. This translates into CASSLEGDTEAFF. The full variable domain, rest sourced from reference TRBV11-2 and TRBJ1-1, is EAGVAQSPRYKIIEKRQSVAFWCNPISGHATLYWYQQILGQGPKLLIQFQNNGVVDDSQLPKDRFSAERLKGVDSTLKIQPAKLEDSAVYLCASSLEGDTEAFFGQGTRLTVV.

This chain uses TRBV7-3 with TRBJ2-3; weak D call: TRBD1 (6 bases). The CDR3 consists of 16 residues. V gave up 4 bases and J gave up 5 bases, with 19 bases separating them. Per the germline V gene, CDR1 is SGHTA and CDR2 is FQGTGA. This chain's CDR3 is CASSSTTTGPGDTQYF. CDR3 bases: TGTGCCAGCAGCTCCACTACGACAGGACCTGGAGATACGCAGTATTTT.

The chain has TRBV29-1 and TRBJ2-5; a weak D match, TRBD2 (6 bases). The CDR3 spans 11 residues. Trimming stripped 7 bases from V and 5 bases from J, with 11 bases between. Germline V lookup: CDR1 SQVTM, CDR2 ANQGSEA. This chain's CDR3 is CSGRGWETQYF. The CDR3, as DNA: TGCAGCGGACGGGGGTGGGAGACCCAGTACTTC.

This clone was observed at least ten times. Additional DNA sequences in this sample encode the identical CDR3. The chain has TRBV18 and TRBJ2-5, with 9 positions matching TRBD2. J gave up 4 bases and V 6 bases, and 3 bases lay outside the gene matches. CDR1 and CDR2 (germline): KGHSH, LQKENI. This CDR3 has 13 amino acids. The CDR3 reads CASSLLAGETQYF. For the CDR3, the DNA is TGTGCCAGCTCCCTACTAGCGGGAGAGACCCAGTACTTC.

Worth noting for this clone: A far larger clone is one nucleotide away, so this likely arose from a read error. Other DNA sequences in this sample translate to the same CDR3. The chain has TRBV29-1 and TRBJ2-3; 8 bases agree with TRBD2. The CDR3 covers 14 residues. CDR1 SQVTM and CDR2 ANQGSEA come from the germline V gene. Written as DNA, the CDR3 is TGCAGCGCCAAAAGCGGGGGCCGGACAGATACACAGTATTTT. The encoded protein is CSAKSGGRTDTQYF.

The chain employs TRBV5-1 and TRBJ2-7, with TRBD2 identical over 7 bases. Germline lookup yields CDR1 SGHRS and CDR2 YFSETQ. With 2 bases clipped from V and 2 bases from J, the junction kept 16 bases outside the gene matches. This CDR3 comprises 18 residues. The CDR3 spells CASSFSGRGVGGTYEQYF. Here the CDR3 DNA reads TGCGCCAGCAGCTTTTCCGGGCGCGGTGTGGGAGGGACCTACGAGCAGTACTTC.

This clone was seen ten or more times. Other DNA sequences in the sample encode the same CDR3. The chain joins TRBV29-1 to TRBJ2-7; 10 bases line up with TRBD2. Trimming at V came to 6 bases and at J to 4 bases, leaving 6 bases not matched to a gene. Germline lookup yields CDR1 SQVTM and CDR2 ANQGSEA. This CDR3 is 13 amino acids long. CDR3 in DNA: TGCAGCGTAGCTAGCGGGAGAGGGTACGAGCAGTACTTC. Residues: CSVASGRGYEQYF.

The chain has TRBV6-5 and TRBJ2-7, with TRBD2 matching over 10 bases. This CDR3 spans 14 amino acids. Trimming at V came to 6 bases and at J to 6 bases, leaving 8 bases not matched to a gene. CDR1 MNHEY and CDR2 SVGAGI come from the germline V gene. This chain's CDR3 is CASSPPSGRIEQYF. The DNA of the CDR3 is TGTGCCAGCAGCCCGCCTAGCGGGAGAATCGAGCAGTACTTC.